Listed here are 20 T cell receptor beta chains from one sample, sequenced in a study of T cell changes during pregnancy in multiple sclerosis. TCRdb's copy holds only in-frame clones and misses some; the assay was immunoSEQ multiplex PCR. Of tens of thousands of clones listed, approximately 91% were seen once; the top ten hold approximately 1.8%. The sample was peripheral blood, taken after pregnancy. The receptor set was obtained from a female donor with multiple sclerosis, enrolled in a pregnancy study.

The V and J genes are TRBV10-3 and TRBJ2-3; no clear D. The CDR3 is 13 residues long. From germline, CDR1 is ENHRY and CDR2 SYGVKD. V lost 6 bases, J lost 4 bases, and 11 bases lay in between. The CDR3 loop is CAIRDRGSDTQYF. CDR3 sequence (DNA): TGTGCCATCAGGGATCGAGGTTCAGATACGCAGTATTTT.

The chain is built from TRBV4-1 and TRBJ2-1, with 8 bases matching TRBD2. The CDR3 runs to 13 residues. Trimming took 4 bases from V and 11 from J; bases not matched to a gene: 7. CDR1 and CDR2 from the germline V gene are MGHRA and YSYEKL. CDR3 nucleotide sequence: TGCGCCAGCAGCCGCCTCATAGCGGGAAAGCAGTTCTTC. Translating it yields CASSRLIAGKQFF.

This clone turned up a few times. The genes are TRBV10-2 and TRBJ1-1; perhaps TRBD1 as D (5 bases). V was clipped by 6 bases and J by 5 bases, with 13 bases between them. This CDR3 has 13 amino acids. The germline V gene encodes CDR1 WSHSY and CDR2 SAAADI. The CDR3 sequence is CASRLGGLTEAFF. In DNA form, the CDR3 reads TGCGCCAGCAGGCTGGGGGGGTTAACTGAAGCTTTCTTT.

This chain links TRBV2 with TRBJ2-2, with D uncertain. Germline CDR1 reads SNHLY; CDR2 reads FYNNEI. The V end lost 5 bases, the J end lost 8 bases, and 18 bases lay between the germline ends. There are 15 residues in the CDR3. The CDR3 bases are TGTGCCAGCAGTTATTACGGCCTAGGTGGAGGGGAGCTGTTTTTT. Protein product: CASSYYGLGGGELFF.

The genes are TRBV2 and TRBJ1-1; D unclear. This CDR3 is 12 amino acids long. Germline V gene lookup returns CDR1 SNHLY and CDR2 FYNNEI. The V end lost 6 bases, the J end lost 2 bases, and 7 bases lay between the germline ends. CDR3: CASSPYNTEAFF. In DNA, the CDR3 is TGTGCCAGCAGCCCCTACAACACTGAAGCTTTCTTT.

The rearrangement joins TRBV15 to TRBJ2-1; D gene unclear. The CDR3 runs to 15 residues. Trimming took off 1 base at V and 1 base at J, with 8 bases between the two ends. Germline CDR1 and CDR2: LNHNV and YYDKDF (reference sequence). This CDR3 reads CATSRVSRSYNEQFF. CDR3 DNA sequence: TGTGCCACCAGCAGAGTATCGCGGTCCTACAATGAGCAGTTCTTC.

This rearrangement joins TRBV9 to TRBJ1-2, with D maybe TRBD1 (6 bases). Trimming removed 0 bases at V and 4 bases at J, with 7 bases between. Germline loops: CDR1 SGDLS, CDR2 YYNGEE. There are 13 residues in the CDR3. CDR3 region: CASSVEGVYGYTF. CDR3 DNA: TGTGCCAGCAGCGTAGAGGGGGTCTATGGCTACACCTTC.

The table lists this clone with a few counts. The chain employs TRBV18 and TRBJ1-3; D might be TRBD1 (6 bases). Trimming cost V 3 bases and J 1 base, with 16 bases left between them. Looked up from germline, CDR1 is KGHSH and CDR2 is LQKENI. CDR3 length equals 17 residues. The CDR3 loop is CASSPRTGGVSGNTIYF. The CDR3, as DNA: TGTGCCAGCTCACCCCGGACGGGGGGCGTTTCTGGAAACACCATATATTTT.

The CDR3 bases are TGTGCCAGCAGCCTATACAGGGGAGGTGCCCTTCCCTACGAGCAGTACTTC. This translates into CASSLYRGGALPYEQYF. The rearrangement uses TRBV5-6 and TRBJ2-7; D is perhaps TRBD1 (7 bases). Germline V CDR1 and CDR2: SGHDT, YYEEEE. The CDR3 loop spans 17 amino acids. V shed 4 bases and J shed 2 bases, with 22 bases lying between them.

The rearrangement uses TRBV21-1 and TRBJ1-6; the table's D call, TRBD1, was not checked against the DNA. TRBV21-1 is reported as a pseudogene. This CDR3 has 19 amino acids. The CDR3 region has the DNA TGTGCCAGCAGCAAAGTAGGGGACAGCTTTAGCTCCTATAATTCACCCCTCCACTTT. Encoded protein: CASSKVGDSFSSYNSPLHF.

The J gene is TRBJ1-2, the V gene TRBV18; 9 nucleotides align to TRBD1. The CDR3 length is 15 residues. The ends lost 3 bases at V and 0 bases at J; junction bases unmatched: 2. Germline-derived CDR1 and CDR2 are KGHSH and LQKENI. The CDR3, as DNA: TGTGCCAGCTCACCTAGGACAGGGGCTAACTATGGCTACACCTTC. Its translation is CASSPRTGANYGYTF.

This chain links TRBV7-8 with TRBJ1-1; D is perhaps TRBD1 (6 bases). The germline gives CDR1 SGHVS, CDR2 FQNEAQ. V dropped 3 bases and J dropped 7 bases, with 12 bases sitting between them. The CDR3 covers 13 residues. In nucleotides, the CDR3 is TGTGCCAGCAGCTTCGGGAGGGGGAATGAAGCTTTCTTT. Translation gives CASSFGRGNEAFF. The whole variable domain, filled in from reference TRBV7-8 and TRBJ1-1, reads GAGVSQSPRYKVAKRGQDVALRCDPISGHVSLFWYQQALGQGPEFLTYFQNEAQLDKSGLPSDRFFAERPEGSVSTLKIQRTQQEDSAVYLCASSFGRGNEAFFGQGTRLTVV.

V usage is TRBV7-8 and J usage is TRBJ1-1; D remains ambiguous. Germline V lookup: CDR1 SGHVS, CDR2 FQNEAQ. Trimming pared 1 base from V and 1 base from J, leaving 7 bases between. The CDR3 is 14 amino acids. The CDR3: CASSLGQANTEAFF. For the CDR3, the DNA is TGTGCCAGCAGCTTAGGCCAAGCGAACACTGAAGCTTTCTTT. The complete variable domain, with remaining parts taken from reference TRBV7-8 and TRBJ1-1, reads GAGVSQSPRYKVAKRGQDVALRCDPISGHVSLFWYQQALGQGPEFLTYFQNEAQLDKSGLPSDRFFAERPEGSVSTLKIQRTQQEDSAVYLCASSLGQANTEAFFGQGTRLTVV.

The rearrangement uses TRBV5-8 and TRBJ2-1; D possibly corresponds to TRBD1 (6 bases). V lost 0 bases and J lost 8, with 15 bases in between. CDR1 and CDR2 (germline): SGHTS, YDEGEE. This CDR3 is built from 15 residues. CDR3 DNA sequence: TGTGCCAGCAGCTTGGTGGTTATCAGGGGCGATGAGCAGTTCTTC. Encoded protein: CASSLVVIRGDEQFF.

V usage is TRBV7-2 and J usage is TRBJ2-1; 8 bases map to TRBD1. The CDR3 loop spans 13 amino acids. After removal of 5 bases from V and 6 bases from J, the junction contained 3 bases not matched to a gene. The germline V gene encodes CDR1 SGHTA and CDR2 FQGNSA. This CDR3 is CASSKTGVNEQFF. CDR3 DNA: TGTGCCAGCAGCAAGACAGGGGTCAATGAGCAGTTCTTC.

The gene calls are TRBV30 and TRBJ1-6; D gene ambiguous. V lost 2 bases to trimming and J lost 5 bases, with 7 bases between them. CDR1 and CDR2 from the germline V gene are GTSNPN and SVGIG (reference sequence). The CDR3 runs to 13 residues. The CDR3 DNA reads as TGTGCCTGGAGTTCCGGTCATAATTCACCCCTCCACTTT. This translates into CAWSSGHNSPLHF.

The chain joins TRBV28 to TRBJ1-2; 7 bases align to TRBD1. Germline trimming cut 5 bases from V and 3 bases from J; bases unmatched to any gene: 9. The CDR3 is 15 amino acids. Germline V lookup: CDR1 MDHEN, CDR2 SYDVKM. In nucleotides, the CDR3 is TGTGCCAGCAGTCCCCCGGGGACAGCGTACTATGGCTACACCTTC. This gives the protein CASSPPGTAYYGYTF.

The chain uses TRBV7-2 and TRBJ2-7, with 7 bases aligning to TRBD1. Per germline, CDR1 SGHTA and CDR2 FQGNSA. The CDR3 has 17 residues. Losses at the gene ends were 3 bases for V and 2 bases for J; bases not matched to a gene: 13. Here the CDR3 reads CASSLSVGGVPTYEQYF. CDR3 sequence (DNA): TGTGCCAGCAGCTTGTCAGTAGGGGGCGTGCCTACCTACGAGCAGTACTTC.

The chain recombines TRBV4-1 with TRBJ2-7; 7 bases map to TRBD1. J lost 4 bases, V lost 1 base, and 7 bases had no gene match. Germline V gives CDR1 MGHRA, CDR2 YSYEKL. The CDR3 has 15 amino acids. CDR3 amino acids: CASSQGQGLGYEQYF. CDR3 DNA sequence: TGCGCCAGCAGCCAAGGACAGGGTTTGGGGTACGAGCAGTACTTC.

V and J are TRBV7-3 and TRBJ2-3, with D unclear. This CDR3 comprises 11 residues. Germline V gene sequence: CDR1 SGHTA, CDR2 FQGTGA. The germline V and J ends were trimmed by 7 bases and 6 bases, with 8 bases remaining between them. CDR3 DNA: TGTGCCAGCAAATCAGGCGATACGCAGTATTTT. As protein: CASKSGDTQYF.